These T cell receptor beta chains were read from a single sample in a study of blood T cell repertoires in COVID-19. Generated by immunoSEQ multiplex PCR, the TCRdb table keeps only in-frame clones and is missing some. The data contain approximately 97,000 clones, just over 90% of them seen just once; the ten biggest clones take up 1.5% to 2%. Sequencing was carried out using peripheral blood. The receptors were sampled from a man in his fifties or sixties with acute or convalescent COVID-19. CDR3s include the opening cysteine and the closing phenylalanine or tryptophan. The D gene is left open where the match is weak.

CASSDEGQGFSEAFF,TRBJ1-1,15,TRBD1,TRBV6-4
CASSDRGSEAFF,TRBJ1-1,12,TRBD1,TRBV9
CSVIGGETQYF,TRBJ2-5,11,NA,TRBV29-1
CASSSRTPSNTGELFF,TRBJ2-2,16,NA,TRBV5-6
CASLTDRAFTEAFF,TRBJ1-1,14,TRBD1,TRBV28
CASSISYGTGSYAFF,TRBJ1-1,15,TRBD1,TRBV19
CASSAALGPEAFF,TRBJ1-1,13,NA,TRBV19
CSVAGDGYGYTF,TRBJ1-2,12,NA,TRBV29-1
CASSGTGVYEQYF,TRBJ2-7,13,TRBD1,TRBV5-1
CASSPSGEGGDTEAFF,TRBJ1-1,16,NA,TRBV11-2
CASSQDSPSVINEKLFF,TRBJ1-4,17,NA,TRBV4-2
CASSLEQGTEAFF,TRBJ1-1,13,NA,TRBV7-6
CASSFATGTGANVLTF,TRBJ2-6,16,TRBD1,TRBV7-9
CASSLDAGGATGELFF,TRBJ2-2,16,TRBD2,TRBV5-6
CASSRTGRDQPQHF,TRBJ1-5,14,TRBD1,TRBV2
CASSQDSYNTEAFF,TRBJ1-1,14,NA,TRBV7-8
CATRDRGFREKLFF,TRBJ1-4,14,TRBD1,TRBV2
CSVGLDRGNYGYTF,TRBJ1-2,14,TRBD1,TRBV29-1
CASNRQINYGYTF,TRBJ1-2,13,NA,TRBV6-5
CASSQGQGQRYGYTF,TRBJ1-2,15,NA,TRBV14
CASGLVRGNEQFF,TRBJ2-1,13,NA,TRBV12-5
CASSFWIAGGHNEQFF,TRBJ2-1,16,TRBD2,TRBV5-5
CASSLPTGHSGNTIYF,TRBJ1-3,16,TRBD1,TRBV4-1
CASSRGDRRSNTGELFF,TRBJ2-2,17,NA,TRBV27
CASTMGVASGGARETQYF,TRBJ2-5,18,TRBD2,TRBV7-6
CASRVRRGNEKLFF,TRBJ1-4,14,NA,TRBV19
CASSSPGQETQYF,TRBJ2-5,13,NA,TRBV5-1
CASSIGLISNSPLHF,TRBJ1-6,15,NA,TRBV19
CASSLTGVPQETQYF,TRBJ2-5,15,TRBD1,TRBV5-1
CASSPQGDTEAFF,TRBJ1-1,13,TRBD1,TRBV18
CASEPQGSTEAFF,TRBJ1-1,13,NA,TRBV3-1/TRBV3-2
CASSLVSVPTEAFF,TRBJ1-1,14,NA,TRBV5-6
CASSLPGHRGTHGYTF,TRBJ1-2,16,TRBD1,TRBV7-2
CASSLDTGNQPQHF,TRBJ1-5,14,NA,TRBV7-9
CASSQGAGSGETQYF,TRBJ2-5,15,NA,TRBV3-1/TRBV3-2
CASSYGGGQDYGYTF,TRBJ1-2,15,TRBD1,TRBV6-5
CASSYDKFTTNEKLFF,TRBJ1-4,16,NA,TRBV6-6
CASSMGAANYGYTF,TRBJ1-2,14,NA,TRBV11-2
CASSDSVVSPLHF,TRBJ1-6,13,NA,TRBV6-4
CASSLAGRRYEQYF,TRBJ2-7,14,NA,TRBV7-2
CASSYAARVHYEQYF,TRBJ2-7,15,NA,TRBV6-6
CASSSINRGRVNEQFF,TRBJ2-1,16,TRBD1,TRBV11-2
CASTRDYSNQPQHF,TRBJ1-5,14,NA,TRBV2